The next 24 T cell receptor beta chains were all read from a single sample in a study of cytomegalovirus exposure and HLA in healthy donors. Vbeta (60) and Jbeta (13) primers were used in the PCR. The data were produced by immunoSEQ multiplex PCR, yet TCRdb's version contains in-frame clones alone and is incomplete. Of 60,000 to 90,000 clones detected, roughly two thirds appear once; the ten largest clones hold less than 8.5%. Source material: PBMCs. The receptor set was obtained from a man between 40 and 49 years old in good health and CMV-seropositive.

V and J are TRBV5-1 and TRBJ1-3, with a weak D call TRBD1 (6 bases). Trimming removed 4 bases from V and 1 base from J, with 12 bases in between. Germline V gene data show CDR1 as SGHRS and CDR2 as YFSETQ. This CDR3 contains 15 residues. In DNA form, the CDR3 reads TGCGCCAGCAGCCCAGGGGAAACTTCTGGAAACACCATATATTTT. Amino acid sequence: CASSPGETSGNTIYF.

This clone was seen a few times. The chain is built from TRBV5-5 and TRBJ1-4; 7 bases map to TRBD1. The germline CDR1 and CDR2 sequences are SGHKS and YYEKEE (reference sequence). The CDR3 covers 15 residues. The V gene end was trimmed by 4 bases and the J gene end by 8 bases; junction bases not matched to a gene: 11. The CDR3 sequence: CASSQNRGPGEKLFF. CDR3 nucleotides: TGTGCCAGCAGCCAAAACAGGGGACCTGGGGAAAAACTGTTTTTT.

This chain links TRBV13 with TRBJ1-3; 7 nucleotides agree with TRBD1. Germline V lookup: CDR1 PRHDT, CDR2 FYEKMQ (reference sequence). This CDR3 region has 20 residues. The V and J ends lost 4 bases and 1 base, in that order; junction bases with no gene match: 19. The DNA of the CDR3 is TGTGCCAGCAGCTCCACCAGGGGGGTGGGGCCCACTCTATCTGGAAACACCATATATTTT. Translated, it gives CASSSTRGVGPTLSGNTIYF.

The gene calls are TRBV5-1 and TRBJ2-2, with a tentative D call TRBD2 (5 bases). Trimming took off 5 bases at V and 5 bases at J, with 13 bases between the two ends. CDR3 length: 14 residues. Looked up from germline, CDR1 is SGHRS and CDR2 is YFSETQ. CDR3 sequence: CASRDLPGTGELFF. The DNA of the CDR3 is TGCGCCAGCAGGGATCTTCCGGGGACCGGGGAGCTGTTTTTT.

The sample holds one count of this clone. The CDR3 reads CASGREQAFF. DNA for the CDR3: TGTGCCAGCGGGCGGGAGCAAGCTTTCTTT. The chain links TRBV28 to TRBJ1-1; no clear D. Trimming shortened V by 8 bases and J by 9 bases, and 10 bases separated the two germline ends. The CDR3 has 10 residues. Germline CDR1 reads MDHEN; CDR2 reads SYDVKM. Looking up the rest from reference TRBV28 and TRBJ1-1 gives the full variable domain: DVKVTQSSRYLVKRTGEKVFLECVQDMDHENMFWYRQDPGLGLRLIYFSYDVKMKEKGDIPEGYSVSREKKERFSLILESASTNQTSMYLCASGREQAFFGQGTRLTVV.

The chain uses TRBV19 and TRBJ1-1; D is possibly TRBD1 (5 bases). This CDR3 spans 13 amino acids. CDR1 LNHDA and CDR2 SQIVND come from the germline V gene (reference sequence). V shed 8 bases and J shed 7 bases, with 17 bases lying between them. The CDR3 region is CASSGLSFGEAFF. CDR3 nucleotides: TGTGCCAGTTCGGGACTCTCGTTTGGTGAAGCTTTCTTT.

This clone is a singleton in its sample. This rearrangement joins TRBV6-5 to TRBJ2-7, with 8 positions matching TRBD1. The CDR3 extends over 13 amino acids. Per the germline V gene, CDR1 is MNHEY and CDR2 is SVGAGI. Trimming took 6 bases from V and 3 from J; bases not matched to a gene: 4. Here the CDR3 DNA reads TGTGCCAGCAGGGATACAGGGGGCTACGAGCAGTACTTC. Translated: CASRDTGGYEQYF.

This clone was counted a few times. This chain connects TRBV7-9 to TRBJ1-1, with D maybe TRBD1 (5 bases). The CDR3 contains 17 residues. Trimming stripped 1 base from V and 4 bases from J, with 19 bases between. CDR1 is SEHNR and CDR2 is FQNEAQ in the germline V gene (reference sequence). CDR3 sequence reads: CASSLGGPGRGRTEAFF. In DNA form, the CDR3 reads TGTGCCAGCAGCTTAGGCGGACCAGGGAGGGGACGCACTGAAGCTTTCTTT.

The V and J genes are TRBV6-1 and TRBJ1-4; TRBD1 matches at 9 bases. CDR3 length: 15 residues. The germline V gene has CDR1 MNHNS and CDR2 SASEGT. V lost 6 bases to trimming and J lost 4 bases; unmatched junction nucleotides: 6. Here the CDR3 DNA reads TGTGCCAGCAGGGGGACAGGGTCCTATAATGAAAAACTGTTTTTT. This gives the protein CASRGTGSYNEKLFF.

The CDR3 DNA sequence: TGTGCCAGCAGCCAAGATTGGCCGGGGGGAGGCAACAATGAGCAGTTCTTC. Translating it yields CASSQDWPGGGNNEQFF. The rearrangement uses TRBV4-2 and TRBJ2-1; 7 bases line up with TRBD2. Germline-derived CDR1 and CDR2 are LGHNA and YNFKEQ. With V trimmed by 0 bases and J by 5 bases, 10 bases remained unmatched. The CDR3 sequence is 17 residues long.

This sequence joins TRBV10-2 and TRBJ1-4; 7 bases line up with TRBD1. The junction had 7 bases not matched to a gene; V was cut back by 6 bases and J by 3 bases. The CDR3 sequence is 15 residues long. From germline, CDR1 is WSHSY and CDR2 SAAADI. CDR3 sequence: CASRGNQGANEKLFF. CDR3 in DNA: TGCGCCAGCAGGGGAAACCAGGGGGCTAATGAAAAACTGTTTTTT.

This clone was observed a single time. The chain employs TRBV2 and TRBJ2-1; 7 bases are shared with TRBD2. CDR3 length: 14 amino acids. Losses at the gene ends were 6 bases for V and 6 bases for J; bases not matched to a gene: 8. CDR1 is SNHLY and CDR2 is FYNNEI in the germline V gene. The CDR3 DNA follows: TGTGCCAGCAGGCGACTAGCCGGGAGCAATGAGCAGTTCTTC. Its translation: CASRRLAGSNEQFF.

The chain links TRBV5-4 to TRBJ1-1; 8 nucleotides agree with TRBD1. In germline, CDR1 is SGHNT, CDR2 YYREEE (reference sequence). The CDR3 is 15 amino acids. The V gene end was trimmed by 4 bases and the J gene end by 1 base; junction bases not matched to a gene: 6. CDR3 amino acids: CASSRWTGTNTEAFF. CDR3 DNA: TGTGCCAGCAGCCGATGGACAGGGACGAACACTGAAGCTTTCTTT. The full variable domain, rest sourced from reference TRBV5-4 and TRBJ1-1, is ETGVTQSPTHLIKTRGQQVTLRCSSQSGHNTVSWYQQALGQGPQFIFQYYREEENGRGNFPPRFSGLQFPNYSSELNVNALELDDSALYLCASSRWTGTNTEAFFGQGTRLTVV.

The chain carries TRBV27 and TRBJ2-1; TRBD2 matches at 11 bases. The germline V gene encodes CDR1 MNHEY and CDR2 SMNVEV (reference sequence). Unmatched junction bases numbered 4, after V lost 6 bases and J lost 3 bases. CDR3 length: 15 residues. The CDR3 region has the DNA TGTGCCAGCAGGGCCGGGACTAGCGGCTACAATGAGCAGTTCTTC. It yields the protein CASRAGTSGYNEQFF.

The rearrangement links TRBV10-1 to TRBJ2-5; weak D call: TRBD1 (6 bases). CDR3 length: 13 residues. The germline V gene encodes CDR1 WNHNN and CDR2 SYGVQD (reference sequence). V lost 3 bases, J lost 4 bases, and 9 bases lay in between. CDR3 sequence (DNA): TGCGCCAGCAGTGACAGGGGAATAGAGACCCAGTACTTC. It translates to CASSDRGIETQYF.

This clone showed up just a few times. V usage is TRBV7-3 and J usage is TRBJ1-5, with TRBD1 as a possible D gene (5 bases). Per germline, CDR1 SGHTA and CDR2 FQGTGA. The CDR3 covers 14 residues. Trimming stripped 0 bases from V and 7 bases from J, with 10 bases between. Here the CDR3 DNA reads TGTGCCAGCAGCTTAACAGGGGCCGGGCAGCCCCAGCATTTT. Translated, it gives CASSLTGAGQPQHF.

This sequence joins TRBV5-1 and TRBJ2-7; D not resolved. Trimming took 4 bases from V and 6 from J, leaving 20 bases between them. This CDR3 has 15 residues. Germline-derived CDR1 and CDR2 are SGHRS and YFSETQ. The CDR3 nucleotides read TGCGCCAGCAGCCGAGCTTTGGAGCGCACGAGCGAGCAGTACTTC. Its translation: CASSRALERTSEQYF.

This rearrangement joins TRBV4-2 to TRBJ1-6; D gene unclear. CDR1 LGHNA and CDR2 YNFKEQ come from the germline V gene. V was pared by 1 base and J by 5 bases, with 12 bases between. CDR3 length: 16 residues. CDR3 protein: CASSQGKVAHNSPLHF. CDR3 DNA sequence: TGTGCCAGCAGCCAAGGGAAGGTAGCCCATAATTCACCCCTCCACTTT.

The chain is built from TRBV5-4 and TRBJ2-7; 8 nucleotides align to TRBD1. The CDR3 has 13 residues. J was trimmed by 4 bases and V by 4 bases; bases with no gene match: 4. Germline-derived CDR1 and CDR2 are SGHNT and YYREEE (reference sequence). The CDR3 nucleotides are TGTGCCAGCAGCCAAGACAGGGGATACGAGCAGTACTTC. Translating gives CASSQDRGYEQYF.

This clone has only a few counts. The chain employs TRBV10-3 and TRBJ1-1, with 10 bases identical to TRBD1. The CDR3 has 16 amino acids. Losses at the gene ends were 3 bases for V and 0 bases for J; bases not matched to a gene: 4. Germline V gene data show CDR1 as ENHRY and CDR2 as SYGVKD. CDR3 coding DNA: TGTGCCATCAGTGACGGGACAGGGGATGTGAACACTGAAGCTTTCTTT. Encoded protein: CAISDGTGDVNTEAFF.

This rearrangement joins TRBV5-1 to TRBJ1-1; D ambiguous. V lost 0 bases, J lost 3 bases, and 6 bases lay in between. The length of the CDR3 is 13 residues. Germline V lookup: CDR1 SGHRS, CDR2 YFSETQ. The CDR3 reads CASSLDGYTEAFF. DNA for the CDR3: TGCGCCAGCAGCTTGGACGGTTACACTGAAGCTTTCTTT.

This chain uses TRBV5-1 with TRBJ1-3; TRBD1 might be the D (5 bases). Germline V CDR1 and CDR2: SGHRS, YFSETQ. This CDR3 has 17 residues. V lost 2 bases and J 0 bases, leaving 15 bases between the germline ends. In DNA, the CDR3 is TGCGCCAGCAGCTTACTAGGACACGGGAGCTCTGGAAACACCATATATTTT. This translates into CASSLLGHGSSGNTIYF.

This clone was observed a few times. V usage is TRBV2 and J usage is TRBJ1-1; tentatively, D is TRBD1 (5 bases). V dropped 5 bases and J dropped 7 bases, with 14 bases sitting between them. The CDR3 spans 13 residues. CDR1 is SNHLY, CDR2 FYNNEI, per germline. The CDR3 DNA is TGTGCCAGCAGTATTGGTCAGGGCAGTGAAGCTTTCTTT. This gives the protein CASSIGQGSEAFF. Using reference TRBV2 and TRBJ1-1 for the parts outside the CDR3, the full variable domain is EPEVTQTPSHQVTQMGQEVILRCVPISNHLYFYWYRQILGQKVEFLVSFYNNEISEKSEIFDDQFSVERPDGSNFTLKIRSTKLEDSAMYFCASSIGQGSEAFFGQGTRLTVV.

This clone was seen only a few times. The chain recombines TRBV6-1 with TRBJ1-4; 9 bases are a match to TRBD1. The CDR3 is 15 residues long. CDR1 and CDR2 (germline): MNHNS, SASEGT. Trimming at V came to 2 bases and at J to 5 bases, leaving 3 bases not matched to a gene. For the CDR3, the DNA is TGTGCCAGCAGTGAAATACAGGGGGCAAATGAAAAACTGTTTTTT. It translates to CASSEIQGANEKLFF.